This T cell receptor beta chain was captured in a study of T cells after yellow fever vaccination. General observations from the study: By day 5 rather than day 15, the secondary response had peaked, though it was weaker.

This CDR3 is 17 amino acids long. CDR1 SEHNR and CDR2 FQNEAQ come from the germline V gene (reference sequence). With 2 bases clipped from V and 10 bases from J, the junction kept 13 bases outside the gene matches. Using its own MiXCR run on the 5' RACE reads, TCRdb lists one record per CDR3 protein. The table has some 550,000 distinct CDR3 sequences, 15% to 20% seen once. This clonotype was seen more than once but under ten times. Its antigen is unidentified. The gene calls are TRBV7-9 and TRBJ2-1, with 11 bases lining up with TRBD2. The sequences come from PBMCs, collected 15 days after the yellow fever booster vaccination. This TCR was recovered from a man aged 25 to 40 who received the YFV17D yellow fever vaccine. CDR3 in amino acids: CASSLSEGSGRAGEQFF. The CDR3 DNA is TGTGCCAGCAGCTTATCTGAAGGTAGCGGGAGGGCCGGGGAGCAGTTCTTC.